Listed here are 11 T cell receptor beta chains from one sample, sequenced in a study of cytomegalovirus exposure and HLA in healthy donors. This table comes from immunoSEQ multiplex PCR, and its TCRdb copy is limited to in-frame clones, with some not included. Of more than 140,000 clones in the sample, roughly 91% are singletons; the top ten hold about 3%. Sequences were obtained from PBMCs. These receptors all stem from a woman under 30 in good health and CMV-seropositive.

This chain joins TRBV9 and TRBJ1-4, with 8 bases matching TRBD1. Germline-derived CDR1 and CDR2 are SGDLS and YYNGEE. CDR3 length: 15 residues. Trimming removed 0 bases from V and 7 bases from J; junction bases left unmatched: 5. This CDR3 reads CASSVVTGEGEKLFF. The CDR3 region has the DNA TGTGCCAGCAGCGTAGTGACAGGGGAAGGTGAAAAACTGTTTTTT.

The chain joins TRBV6-5 to TRBJ1-2, with D possibly matching TRBD1 (6 bases). The CDR3 totals 15 residues. Germline lookup yields CDR1 MNHEY and CDR2 SVGAGI. V dropped 4 bases and J dropped 4 bases, with 16 bases sitting between them. This CDR3 is CASSFGGGAGYGYTF. CDR3 nucleotide sequence: TGTGCCAGCAGTTTCGGAGGGGGGGCAGGCTATGGCTACACCTTC.

The chain links TRBV10-3 to TRBJ2-7, with 12 positions matching TRBD2. The length of the CDR3 is 14 residues. Germline assignment: CDR1 ENHRY and CDR2 SYGVKD. With V trimmed by 6 bases and J by 5 bases, 5 bases remained unmatched. DNA of the CDR3: TGTGCCATCAGAGGACTAGCGGGGAGAGACGAGCAGTACTTC. Translating it yields CAIRGLAGRDEQYF.

The chain uses TRBV6-1 and TRBJ2-3; TRBD2 aligns across 12 bases. Germline CDR1 and CDR2: MNHNS and SASEGT. The CDR3 has 14 amino acids. The V and J ends lost 6 bases and 5 bases, in that order; junction bases with no gene match: 3. The CDR3 protein is CASRTSGSVDTQYF. The DNA of the CDR3 is TGTGCCAGCAGGACTAGCGGGAGTGTAGATACGCAGTATTTT.

This clone was seen only a few times. V gene TRBV5-1 combines with J gene TRBJ2-1; 9 nucleotides agree with TRBD1. V gave up 3 bases and J gave up 9 bases; unmatched junction bases: 7. CDR3 size: 14 residues. Germline lookup yields CDR1 SGHRS and CDR2 YFSETQ. The CDR3 sequence is CASSSRDRAREQFF. The CDR3 DNA is TGCGCCAGCAGCTCCCGGGACAGGGCCCGTGAGCAGTTCTTC.

This clone has a single count. The chain uses TRBV5-1 and TRBJ1-5; 7 nucleotides align to TRBD1. CDR3 length equals 13 residues. J lost 7 bases, V lost 4 bases, and 5 bases had no gene match. The V gene's germline CDR1 is SGHRS and CDR2 YFSETQ. Here the CDR3 reads CASSRDSSQPQHF. For the CDR3, the DNA is TGCGCCAGCAGCCGGGACAGTTCGCAGCCCCAGCATTTT.

On this clone: Sequence at one end of the junction differs from germline and may be a read error. V is TRBV6-4 and J is TRBJ2-1; 8 nucleotides line up with TRBD2. Germline CDR1 reads MRHNA; CDR2 reads SNTAGT. The CDR3 has 14 amino acids. CDR3 sequence: CTSGDGAGGGEQFF. DNA for the CDR3: TGTACCAGCGGAGACGGCGCGGGAGGAGGTGAGCAGTTCTTC.

The chain employs TRBV2 and TRBJ2-3, with 8 bases aligning to TRBD2. V shed 6 bases, J shed 4 bases, and the junction held 6 bases outside the gene matches. CDR1 is SNHLY, CDR2 FYNNEI, per germline. The CDR3 has 14 amino acids. The CDR3 DNA is TGTGCCAGCAGAGTACGGGAGGGAGCAGATACGCAGTATTTT. Encoded protein: CASRVREGADTQYF.

This chain joins TRBV27 and TRBJ1-2; the D gene is possibly TRBD1 (6 bases). Trimming shortened V by 5 bases and J by 7 bases, and 20 bases separated the two germline ends. This CDR3 comprises 15 residues. The germline CDR1 and CDR2 sequences are MNHEY and SMNVEV (reference sequence). Here the CDR3 DNA reads TGTGCCAGCAGTCCTTGGGGGGGCGGAGATCGTGGCTACACCTTC. Translated, it gives CASSPWGGGDRGYTF.

The chain links TRBV5-1 to TRBJ1-3, with TRBD1 matching 7 bases. The germline CDR1 and CDR2 sequences are SGHRS and YFSETQ. J lost 0 bases, V lost 10 bases, and 4 bases had no gene match. The CDR3 spans 13 residues. The CDR3: CAGGQSSGNTIYF. The CDR3, as DNA: TGCGCCGGGGGACAGAGCTCTGGAAACACCATATATTTT.

V and J are TRBV28 and TRBJ2-7; 11 bases line up with TRBD2. The germline gives CDR1 MDHEN, CDR2 SYDVKM. V gave up 4 bases and J gave up 0 bases; unmatched junction bases: 2. This CDR3 is 15 amino acids long. The CDR3 nucleotides read TGTGCCAGCAGTTCACTAGCGGGAGACTCCTACGAGCAGTACTTC. Protein: CASSSLAGDSYEQYF. Complete variable domain (other parts from reference TRBV28 and TRBJ2-7): DVKVTQSSRYLVKRTGEKVFLECVQDMDHENMFWYRQDPGLGLRLIYFSYDVKMKEKGDIPEGYSVSREKKERFSLILESASTNQTSMYLCASSSLAGDSYEQYFGPGTRLTVT.